These 10 T cell receptor beta chains were sequenced from one sample in a study of blood T cell repertoires in COVID-19. Some clones are missing from TCRdb's copy, which holds only in-frame ones; the method was immunoSEQ multiplex PCR. The sample comprises approximately 300,000 clones, more than 85% of which are singletons, and 18% rests with the top ten. What was sequenced was PBMCs or T cells enriched from blood (not recorded which). The receptors here all came from a woman in her 30s who had recovered from COVID-19.

The V gene is TRBV19, the J gene TRBJ1-5; weak D call: TRBD1 (5 bases). CDR3 length equals 16 residues. With 4 bases removed from V and 9 bases from J, the gap between germline ends came to 22 bases. The germline V gene encodes CDR1 LNHDA and CDR2 SQIVND (reference sequence). CDR3 region: CASSRLGHPFKGPQHF. DNA for the CDR3: TGTGCCAGTAGTAGACTCGGACATCCTTTTAAGGGGCCCCAGCATTTT.

The chain links TRBV24-1 to TRBJ2-1; 8 bases are shared with TRBD2. This CDR3 comprises 14 residues. Germline CDR1 KGHDR, CDR2 SFDVKD. With 3 bases clipped from V and 6 bases from J, the junction kept 3 bases outside the gene matches. In DNA form, the CDR3 reads TGTGCCACCAGTGATCTTAGCGGGGCCAATGAGCAGTTCTTC. This sequence encodes CATSDLSGANEQFF.

The chain joins TRBV9 to TRBJ2-5, with D possibly being TRBD2 (5 bases). This CDR3 region has 15 residues. Germline lookup yields CDR1 SGDLS and CDR2 YYNGEE. The ends were cut back, 0 bases at V and 5 bases at J, with 14 bases in the middle. DNA of the CDR3: TGTGCCAGCAGCGTAGGTGGAGGCAGAACGGAGACCCAGTACTTC. Translation gives CASSVGGGRTETQYF.

V is TRBV6-5 and J is TRBJ1-1; maybe TRBD1 (5 bases). The V end lost 4 bases, the J end lost 2 bases, and 8 bases lay between the germline ends. Germline CDR1 MNHEY, CDR2 SVGAGI. The CDR3 extends over 13 amino acids. CDR3 DNA sequence: TGTGCCAGCAGTTCAGACAGTAACACTGAAGCTTTCTTT. It encodes CASSSDSNTEAFF.

This chain connects TRBV2 to TRBJ2-7, with D maybe TRBD1 (6 bases). Germline assignment: CDR1 SNHLY and CDR2 FYNNEI. Trimming stripped 1 base from V and 2 bases from J, with 12 bases between. This CDR3 contains 15 residues. CDR3 sequence reads: CASSEGYRAPYEQYF. CDR3 sequence (DNA): TGTGCCAGCAGTGAAGGGTACAGGGCCCCCTACGAGCAGTACTTC.

V is TRBV28 and J is TRBJ1-6; tentative D call: TRBD1 (5 bases). The V and J ends lost 5 bases and 10 bases respectively, with 15 bases between them. From germline, CDR1 is MDHEN and CDR2 SYDVKM. The CDR3 extends over 14 amino acids. The CDR3 loop is CASSKGSGGSPLHF. The CDR3 nucleotides are TGTGCCAGCAGTAAAGGGAGCGGGGGGTCACCCCTCCACTTT.

V usage is TRBV4-3 and J usage is TRBJ2-3; D possibly corresponds to TRBD2 (6 bases). The length of the CDR3 is 14 residues. Germline V gives CDR1 LGHNA, CDR2 YSLEER. V was clipped by 1 base and J by 7 bases, with 12 bases between them. The CDR3 DNA is TGCGCCAGCAGCCAAGTGATCGGGGGTTATACGCAGTATTTT. As protein: CASSQVIGGYTQYF.

This clone occurred once. The CDR3 coding sequence is TGTGCCAGCAGCCTGGGGCTAGCCAGGGGGGATACGCAGTATTTT. Translated, it gives CASSLGLARGDTQYF. The J gene is TRBJ2-3, the V gene TRBV7-3, with 7 bases that match TRBD1. The CDR3 loop spans 15 amino acids. Germline V gene lookup returns CDR1 SGHTA and CDR2 FQGTGA. V lost 5 bases to trimming and J lost 6 bases; unmatched junction nucleotides: 11.

This sequence joins TRBV18 and TRBJ1-1; TRBD1 agrees at 8 bases. The CDR3 contains 16 residues. Germline lookup yields CDR1 KGHSH and CDR2 LQKENI. The ends lost 5 bases at V and 0 bases at J; junction bases unmatched: 8. The CDR3 DNA sequence: TGTGCCAGCTCAGTTGGGACAGGTGGAATGAACACTGAAGCTTTCTTT. It yields the protein CASSVGTGGMNTEAFF.

The chain carries TRBV7-2 and TRBJ2-2; 8 nucleotides agree with TRBD1. Germline trimming cut 6 bases from V and 4 bases from J; bases unmatched to any gene: 7. The CDR3 is 15 residues long. CDR1 is SGHTA, CDR2 FQGNSA, per germline. The CDR3 loop reads CASRLDRAATGELFF. In DNA form, the CDR3 reads TGTGCCAGCAGGTTGGACAGGGCCGCCACCGGGGAGCTGTTTTTT.